Each of the 21 T cell receptor beta chains below was sequenced from the same sample in a study of cytomegalovirus exposure and HLA in healthy donors. Researchers ran the PCR with 60 Vbeta and 13 Jbeta primers. Only in-frame clones appear in the TCRdb table, and some are missing; sequencing was by immunoSEQ multiplex PCR. The sample carries roughly 80,000 clones, about four fifths recorded once. Material for sequencing was PBMCs. The receptors come from a woman in her twenties or thirties in good health and CMV-seronegative.

The rearrangement links TRBV5-6 to TRBJ2-5; 11 nucleotides align to TRBD2. The CDR3 loop spans 17 amino acids. V trimming: 1 base; J trimming: 4 bases; junction bases outside the gene matches: 9. Germline V gene data show CDR1 as SGHDT and CDR2 as YYEEEE. Written as DNA, the CDR3 is TGTGCCAGCAGCTTGCTTCCTCTAGCGGGAGGACGAGAGACCCAGTACTTC. Translated, it gives CASSLLPLAGGRETQYF.

The J gene is TRBJ1-5, the V gene TRBV18; TRBD1 matches at 7 bases. J lost 7 bases, V lost 2 bases, and 8 bases had no gene match. Germline lookup yields CDR1 KGHSH and CDR2 LQKENI. The CDR3 totals 15 residues. The CDR3 nucleotides are TGTGCCAGCTCACCAACAGGGGTGTATGTCCAGCCCCAGCATTTT. This codes for CASSPTGVYVQPQHF. The full variable domain, its missing parts supplied by reference TRBV18 and TRBJ1-5, is NAGVMQNPRHLVRRRGQEARLRCSPMKGHSHVYWYRQLPEEGLKFMVYLQKENIIDESGMPKERFSAEFPKEGPSILRIQQVVRGDSAAYFCASSPTGVYVQPQHFGDGTRLSIL.

CDR3 in DNA: TGTGCCAGTAGTACGGGACTAGCGGGGGGTTACAATGAGCAGTTCTTC. This encodes CASSTGLAGGYNEQFF. J is TRBJ2-1 and V is TRBV19; TRBD2 matches 15 bases. J was trimmed by 4 bases and V by 4 bases; bases with no gene match: 2. The CDR3 runs to 16 residues. Germline-derived CDR1 and CDR2 are LNHDA and SQIVND (reference sequence).

This clone was seen more than once but under ten times. This chain uses TRBV7-9 with TRBJ1-4; TRBD1 matches 7 bases. The germline CDR1 and CDR2 sequences are SEHNR and FQNEAQ (reference sequence). The CDR3 loop spans 14 amino acids. The ends lost 1 base at V and 8 bases at J; junction bases unmatched: 4. The CDR3 reads CASSLEGAREKLFF. Written as DNA, the CDR3 is TGTGCCAGCAGCTTAGAGGGGGCGCGCGAAAAACTGTTTTTT.

The V and J genes are TRBV5-6 and TRBJ1-3, with D maybe TRBD1 (6 bases). In germline, CDR1 is SGHDT, CDR2 YYEEEE. V was shortened by 4 bases and J by 4 bases, with 15 bases between the two germline ends. The CDR3 loop spans 15 amino acids. The CDR3 nucleotides read TGTGCCAGCAGCCCTGGTGGGGGCCGGGGAAACACCATATATTTT. It is translated as CASSPGGGRGNTIYF.

V usage is TRBV19 and J usage is TRBJ2-7; TRBD2 is a possible D gene (5 bases). CDR3 length: 13 residues. V was cut by 6 bases and J by 0 bases, with 9 bases left in between. Germline V gene lookup returns CDR1 LNHDA and CDR2 SQIVND (reference sequence). The CDR3 sequence is CASRPDYSYEQYF. Written as DNA, the CDR3 is TGTGCCAGTAGACCCGACTACTCCTACGAGCAGTACTTC.

V and J are TRBV6-5 and TRBJ2-7; TRBD2 agrees at 7 bases. Germline lookup yields CDR1 MNHEY and CDR2 SVGAGI. J was trimmed by 4 bases and V by 9 bases; bases with no gene match: 15. CDR3 length: 15 amino acids. The CDR3 loop is CASRPSAGTIYEQYF. The CDR3 DNA is TGTGCCAGTAGACCATCGGCCGGGACTATATACGAGCAGTACTTC.

This clone turned up a few times. The CDR3: CAWSRDRGNYGYTF. Here the CDR3 DNA reads TGTGCCTGGAGTCGCGACAGGGGCAACTATGGCTACACCTTC. The chain links TRBV30 to TRBJ1-2; 8 bases map to TRBD1. This CDR3 region has 14 residues. The V segment lost 2 bases and the J segment 2 bases; nucleotides outside the gene matches: 4. Germline V gene lookup returns CDR1 GTSNPN and CDR2 SVGIG (reference sequence).

This sequence joins TRBV30 and TRBJ2-5, with a weak D call TRBD1 (5 bases). The J call could be wrong; TRBJ2-7 is a better fit for the DNA end. The germline V gene encodes CDR1 GTSNPN and CDR2 SVGIG (reference sequence). The CDR3 has 14 amino acids. The DNA of the CDR3 is TGTGCCTCCCTCCCTCGCGAAAGGGGTTACGAGCAGTACTTC. This sequence encodes CASLPRERGYEQYF.

This chain joins TRBV7-9 and TRBJ1-1, with D unclear. Trimming pared 5 bases from V and 11 bases from J, leaving 18 bases between. Germline-derived CDR1 and CDR2 are SEHNR and FQNEAQ (reference sequence). The CDR3 runs 13 residues. In nucleotides, the CDR3 is TGTGCCAGCAGCCCCATAGCATCGTCAAGTGCTTTCTTT. This encodes CASSPIASSSAFF.

The V gene is TRBV5-4, the J gene TRBJ2-2; TRBD1 might be the D (6 bases). The CDR3 is made up of 15 amino acids. Trimming left V 2 bases short and J 3 bases short, with 11 bases between. Germline CDR1 is SGHNT and CDR2 is YYREEE (reference sequence). CDR3 in amino acids: CASSLQGPDTGELFF. For the CDR3, the DNA is TGTGCCAGCAGCTTACAGGGTCCTGACACCGGGGAGCTGTTTTTT.

The chain couples TRBV30 to TRBJ1-1; tentative D call: TRBD1 (5 bases). The CDR3 runs to 12 residues. Looked up from germline, CDR1 is GTSNPN and CDR2 is SVGIG (reference sequence). V gave up 3 bases and J gave up 0 bases, with 5 bases separating them. Written as DNA, the CDR3 is TGTGCCTGGAGACAGGTGAACACTGAAGCTTTCTTT. Translated: CAWRQVNTEAFF.

V usage is TRBV29-1 and J usage is TRBJ2-5; 12 nucleotides line up with TRBD1. This CDR3 contains 16 residues. With V trimmed by 1 base and J by 2 bases, 5 bases remained unmatched. Looked up from germline, CDR1 is SQVTM and CDR2 is ANQGSEA. The CDR3: CSVEGGTGGEQETQYF. CDR3 DNA sequence: TGCAGCGTTGAAGGGGGGACAGGGGGCGAGCAAGAGACCCAGTACTTC.

CDR3 in amino acids: CASSPSGVTTGYTF. For the CDR3, the DNA is TGTGCCAGCTCACCCAGCGGAGTCACGACCGGCTACACCTTC. The chain joins TRBV18 to TRBJ1-2; no clear D. Looked up from germline, CDR1 is KGHSH and CDR2 is LQKENI. There are 14 residues in the CDR3. With 3 bases removed from V and 8 bases from J, the gap between germline ends came to 16 bases.

The J gene is TRBJ2-6, the V gene TRBV19; 9 nucleotides line up with TRBD1. This CDR3 spans 18 amino acids. Germline trimming cut 6 bases from V and 1 base from J; bases unmatched to any gene: 10. The V gene's germline CDR1 is LNHDA and CDR2 SQIVND (reference sequence). CDR3 bases: TGTGCCAGTAGGCCCCGGACAGGGGTCCTGTCTGGGGCCAACGTCCTGACTTTC. It encodes CASRPRTGVLSGANVLTF. Complete variable domain (other parts from reference TRBV19 and TRBJ2-6): DGGITQSPKYLFRKEGQNVTLSCEQNLNHDAMYWYRQDPGQGLRLIYYSQIVNDFQKGDIAEGYSVSREKKESFPLTVTSAQKNPTAFYLCASRPRTGVLSGANVLTFGAGSRLTVL.

V usage is TRBV28 and J usage is TRBJ1-2, with 7 bases fitting TRBD1. This CDR3 has 15 residues. The V gene's germline CDR1 is MDHEN and CDR2 SYDVKM. The ends lost 6 bases at V and 6 bases at J; junction bases unmatched: 13. This CDR3 reads CASRQGSSYLHGYTF. CDR3 sequence (DNA): TGTGCCAGCAGACAGGGGTCTTCCTACCTACATGGCTACACCTTC.

This chain joins TRBV30 and TRBJ2-1; tentative D call: TRBD2 (5 bases). Between the trimmed V and J ends, which lost 2 bases and 15 bases, there was a span of 17 bases. Germline assignment: CDR1 GTSNPN and CDR2 SVGIG (reference sequence). CDR3 length: 12 residues. The CDR3 DNA follows: TGTGCCTGGAGTCAGCTCGGGGAGAGGTGGTTCTTC. Its protein is CAWSQLGERWFF. Drawing the rest from reference TRBV30 and TRBJ2-1, the complete variable domain is SQTIHQWPATLVQPVGSPLSLECTVEGTSNPNLYWYRQAAGRGLQLLFYSVGIGQISSEVPQNLSASRPQDRQFILSSKKLLLSDSGFYLCAWSQLGERWFFGPGTRLTVL.

The rearrangement links TRBV6-6 to TRBJ2-3; D might be TRBD1 (6 bases). The CDR3 is 15 amino acids. Trimming left V 1 base short and J 1 base short, with 9 bases between. Germline V gene sequence: CDR1 MNHNY, CDR2 SVGAGI (reference sequence). CDR3 DNA sequence: TGTGCCAGCAGTTACTACCCAGGGGGCACAGATACGCAGTATTTT. This encodes CASSYYPGGTDTQYF.

The rearrangement links TRBV27 to TRBJ2-7; perhaps TRBD2 as D (6 bases). CDR1 and CDR2 (germline): MNHEY, SMNVEV (reference sequence). CDR3 length: 13 residues. Trimming pared 6 bases from V and 4 bases from J, leaving 13 bases between. The CDR3: CASSPAGTYEQYF. CDR3 DNA: TGTGCCAGCAGCCCAGCGGGTACGTACGAGCAGTACTTC.

The rearrangement uses TRBV27 and TRBJ2-3; D gene uncertain. V dropped 4 bases and J dropped 1 base, with 3 bases sitting between them. CDR1 is MNHEY and CDR2 is SMNVEV in the germline V gene (reference sequence). This CDR3 is 12 amino acids long. CDR3 amino acids: CASSSRTDTQYF. DNA for the CDR3: TGTGCCAGCAGTTCTCGCACAGATACGCAGTATTTT.

The rearrangement joins TRBV2 to TRBJ2-5, with TRBD2 matching over 14 bases. The CDR3 totals 15 residues. Germline V gene lookup returns CDR1 SNHLY and CDR2 FYNNEI. V lost 4 bases, J lost 5 bases, and 3 bases stayed unmatched. This CDR3 is CASSGRTSGGETQYF. As DNA, the CDR3 is TGTGCCAGCAGTGGACGGACTAGCGGGGGGGAGACCCAGTACTTC.